This T cell receptor (beta chain) was captured by sequencing in a study of blood T cell repertoires in COVID-19. The CDR3 has 14 amino acids. Trimming took 3 bases from V and 4 from J; bases not matched to a gene: 6. Germline CDR1 is WSHSY and CDR2 is SAAADI. Authors' data handling: By means of reference gene primer amplification, nucleated cell counts were estimated. The data were produced by immunoSEQ multiplex PCR, yet TCRdb's version contains in-frame clones alone and is incomplete. Clone size and V and J calls were adopted from that table, with D and trimming inferred from the DNA. The sample shows about 270,000 clones, roughly 86% of them seen only once.

The V call is TRBV10-2, the J call TRBJ2-7; 7 bases are shared with TRBD2. Sample: peripheral blood. The TCR was taken from a man aged 35-49 years with active or convalescent COVID-19. The CDR3 protein is CASSDGGLDYEQYF. The CDR3 DNA is TGCGCCAGCAGTGATGGCGGACTAGATTACGAGCAGTACTTC.